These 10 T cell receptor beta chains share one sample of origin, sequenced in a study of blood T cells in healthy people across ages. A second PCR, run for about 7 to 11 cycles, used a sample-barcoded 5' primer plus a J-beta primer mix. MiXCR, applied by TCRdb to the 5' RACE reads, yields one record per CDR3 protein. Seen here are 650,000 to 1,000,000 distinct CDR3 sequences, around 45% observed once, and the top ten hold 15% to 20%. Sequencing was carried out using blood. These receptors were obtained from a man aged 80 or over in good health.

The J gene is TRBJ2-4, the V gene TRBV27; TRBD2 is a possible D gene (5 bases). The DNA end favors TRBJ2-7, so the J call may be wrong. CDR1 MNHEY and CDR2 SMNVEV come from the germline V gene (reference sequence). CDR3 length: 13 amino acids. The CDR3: CASRAFGVGEQYF. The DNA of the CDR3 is TGTGCCAGCAGAGCGTTCGGGGTTGGCGAGCAGTACTTC.

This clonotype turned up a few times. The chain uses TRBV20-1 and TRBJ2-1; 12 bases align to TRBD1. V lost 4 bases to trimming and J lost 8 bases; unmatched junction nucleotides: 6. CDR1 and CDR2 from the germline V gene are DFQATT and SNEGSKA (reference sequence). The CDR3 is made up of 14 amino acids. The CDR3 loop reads CSAIGTGGIDEQFF. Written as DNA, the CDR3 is TGCAGTGCTATCGGGACAGGGGGCATCGATGAGCAGTTCTTC.

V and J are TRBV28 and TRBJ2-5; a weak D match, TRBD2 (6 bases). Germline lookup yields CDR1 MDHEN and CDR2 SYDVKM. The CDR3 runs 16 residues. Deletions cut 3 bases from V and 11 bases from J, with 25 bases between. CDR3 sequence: CASSFFGAGEENEQYF. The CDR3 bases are TGTGCCAGCAGTTTTTTTGGAGCGGGCGAGGAGAATGAGCAGTACTTC.

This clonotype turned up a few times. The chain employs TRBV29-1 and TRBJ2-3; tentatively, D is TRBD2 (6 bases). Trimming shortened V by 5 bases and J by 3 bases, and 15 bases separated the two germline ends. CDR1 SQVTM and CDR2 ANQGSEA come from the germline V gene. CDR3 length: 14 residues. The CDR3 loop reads CSVRGRSGTDTQYF. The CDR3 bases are TGCAGCGTTCGAGGGAGGTCGGGGACAGATACGCAGTATTTT.

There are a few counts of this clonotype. This CDR3 is CSAPHPGQGYEQYF. CDR3 nucleotide sequence: TGCAGTGCTCCGCATCCGGGACAGGGTTACGAGCAGTACTTC. This chain uses TRBV20-1 with TRBJ2-7; 9 nucleotides agree with TRBD1. Trimming removed 5 bases from V and 4 bases from J; junction bases left unmatched: 9. Germline V CDR1 and CDR2: DFQATT, SNEGSKA (reference sequence). This CDR3 region has 14 residues.

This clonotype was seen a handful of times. CDR3 protein: CSARDMGQGLRPQHF. In DNA, the CDR3 is TGCAGTGCTAGAGATATGGGGCAGGGGTTACGGCCCCAGCATTTT. The genes are TRBV20-1 and TRBJ1-5; a possible D gene is TRBD1 (6 bases). Looked up from germline, CDR1 is DFQATT and CDR2 is SNEGSKA (reference sequence). V gave up 0 bases and J gave up 9 bases, with 18 bases separating them. The CDR3 covers 15 residues.

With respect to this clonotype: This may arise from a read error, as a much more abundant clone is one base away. The CDR3 DNA follows: TGTGCCAGCAGCCCCCTGGACAGGATTCACGAGCAGTACTTC. It encodes CASSPLDRIHEQYF. The chain uses TRBV21-1 and TRBJ2-7; the D segment call TRBD1 is taken from the table without a DNA check. TRBV21-1 is a pseudogene. The CDR3 sequence is 14 residues long.

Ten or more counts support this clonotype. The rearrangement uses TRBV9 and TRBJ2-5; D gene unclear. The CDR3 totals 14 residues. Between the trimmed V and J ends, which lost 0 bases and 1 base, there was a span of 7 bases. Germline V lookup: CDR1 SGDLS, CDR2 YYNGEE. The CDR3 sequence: CASSVGNSQETQYF. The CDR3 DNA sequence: TGTGCCAGCAGCGTAGGAAATAGCCAAGAGACCCAGTACTTC.

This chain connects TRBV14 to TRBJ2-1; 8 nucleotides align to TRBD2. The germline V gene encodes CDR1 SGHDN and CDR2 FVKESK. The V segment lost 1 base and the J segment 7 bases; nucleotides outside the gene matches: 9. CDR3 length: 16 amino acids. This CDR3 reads CASSQGYSAGVNEQFF. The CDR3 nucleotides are TGTGCCAGCAGCCAAGGGTATTCAGCGGGAGTGAATGAGCAGTTCTTC. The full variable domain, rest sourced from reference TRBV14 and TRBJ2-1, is EAGVTQFPSHSVIEKGQTVTLRCDPISGHDNLYWYRRVMGKEIKFLLHFVKESKQDESGMPNNRFLAERTGGTYSTLKVQPAELEDSGVYFCASSQGYSAGVNEQFFGPGTRLTVL.

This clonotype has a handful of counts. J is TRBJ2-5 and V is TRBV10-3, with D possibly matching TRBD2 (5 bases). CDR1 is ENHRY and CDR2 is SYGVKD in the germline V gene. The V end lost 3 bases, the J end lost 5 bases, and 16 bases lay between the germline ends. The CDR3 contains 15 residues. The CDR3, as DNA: TGTGCCATCAGTGAAGGCCAACTAGAGGAGGAGACCCAGTACTTC. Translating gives CAISEGQLEEETQYF.